These 23 T cell receptor beta chains came from one sample sequenced in a study of blood T cell repertoires in COVID-19 (dated by TCRdb to 2019 to 2021). Receptors were amplified or captured by the immunoSEQ multiplex PCR assay. TCRdb's version of the immuneACCESS table is confined to in-frame rearrangements and falls short of the full clone set. An unresolved V gene accounts for under half of the shortfall where checked; the remainder is of unknown origin. In all, the sample holds fewer than 300,000 clones, and approximately 93% of those were seen once. The top ten hold around 2.2% of the sample. Sequenced: peripheral blood. These receptors all come from a woman in her thirties with COVID-19, enrolled during active disease.

The V and J genes are TRBV5-1 and TRBJ2-1; D gene unclear. Germline V lookup: CDR1 SGHRS, CDR2 YFSETQ. The CDR3 is 15 amino acids. Trimming pared 0 bases from V and 0 bases from J, leaving 7 bases between. The CDR3 sequence is CASSLEQSSYNEQFF. The CDR3 DNA follows: TGCGCCAGCAGCTTGGAACAGAGCTCCTACAATGAGCAGTTCTTC.

V gene TRBV6-4 combines with J gene TRBJ2-4, with a tentative D call TRBD2 (5 bases). Deletions cut 7 bases from V and 0 bases from J, with 13 bases between. CDR1 and CDR2 (germline): MRHNA, SNTAGT. The CDR3 runs to 15 residues. CDR3 loop: CASTPWRLAKNIQYF. CDR3 coding DNA: TGTGCCAGCACCCCTTGGAGGCTAGCCAAAAACATTCAGTACTTC.

The rearrangement joins TRBV3-1 (or the pseudogene TRBV3-2) to TRBJ2-1; 11 bases match TRBD2. The CDR3 is 15 residues long. J gave up 5 bases and V 6 bases, and 6 bases lay outside the gene matches. CDR1 LGHDT and CDR2 YNNKEL come from the germline V gene (reference sequence). The CDR3, as DNA: TGTGCCAGCAGAGAAGGGACTAGCGGCAACAATGAGCAGTTCTTC. The encoded protein is CASREGTSGNNEQFF.

This chain links TRBV6-2 or TRBV6-3 with TRBJ2-1, with 7 bases identical to TRBD1. Per germline, CDR1 MNHEY and CDR2 SVGEGT. CDR3 length equals 17 residues. The junction had 12 bases not matched to a gene; V was cut back by 2 bases and J by 5 bases. The CDR3 protein is CASSYPPRRGSDNEQFF. As DNA, the CDR3 is TGTGCCAGCAGTTACCCCCCCCGCAGGGGGTCTGACAATGAGCAGTTCTTC.

The chain combines TRBV5-4 with TRBJ2-3; TRBD2 matches 10 bases. The CDR3 runs to 16 residues. The germline CDR1 and CDR2 sequences are SGHNT and YYREEE (reference sequence). The trim removed 3 bases at V and 3 bases at J, leaving 7 bases unmatched. CDR3 sequence reads: CASSSSSGRGTDTQYF. The CDR3 nucleotides are TGTGCCAGCAGCTCCTCTAGCGGGAGAGGTACAGATACGCAGTATTTT.

The CDR3 nucleotides are TGTGCCAGCAGCTTACTTGGTGGAGGGGGCGCCTATGGCTACACCTTC. This sequence encodes CASSLLGGGGAYGYTF. This chain uses TRBV7-9 with TRBJ1-2; TRBD1 aligns across 7 bases. The germline CDR1 and CDR2 sequences are SEHNR and FQNEAQ (reference sequence). The junction had 10 bases not matched to a gene; V was cut back by 2 bases and J by 4 bases. The CDR3 length is 16 residues.

V is TRBV5-1 and J is TRBJ1-2; 7 bases map to TRBD1. The CDR3 has 14 amino acids. CDR1 and CDR2 (germline): SGHRS, YFSETQ. Losses at the gene ends were 0 bases for V and 5 bases for J; bases not matched to a gene: 4. The CDR3 protein is CASSLGDSLYGYTF. As DNA, the CDR3 is TGCGCCAGCAGCTTGGGGGACAGCTTATATGGCTACACCTTC.

V is TRBV30 and J is TRBJ1-1, with TRBD1 identical over 7 bases. CDR1 is GTSNPN, CDR2 SVGIG, per germline (reference sequence). The CDR3 extends over 14 amino acids. Trimming at V came to 3 bases and at J to 2 bases, leaving 6 bases not matched to a gene. CDR3 coding DNA: TGTGCCTGGAGGGGAGACAGGGTTAACACTGAAGCTTTCTTT. Translated: CAWRGDRVNTEAFF.

The chain combines TRBV10-3 with TRBJ1-4; no clear D. The CDR3 is 15 amino acids. In germline, CDR1 is ENHRY, CDR2 SYGVKD. V was cut by 3 bases and J by 5 bases, with 13 bases left in between. CDR3 sequence reads: CAISDQQPPNEKLFF. CDR3 in DNA: TGTGCCATCAGTGATCAACAGCCGCCGAATGAAAAACTGTTTTTT.

The rearrangement links TRBV30 to TRBJ2-6; TRBD2 agrees at 12 bases. Germline assignment: CDR1 GTSNPN and CDR2 SVGIG (reference sequence). CDR3 length: 17 amino acids. Germline trimming cut 3 bases from V and 2 bases from J; bases unmatched to any gene: 5. CDR3 region: CAWRPLAGGTGANVLTF. CDR3 bases: TGTGCCTGGAGACCACTAGCGGGAGGAACTGGGGCCAACGTCCTGACTTTC.

The chain has TRBV2 and TRBJ2-7; D gene unclear. With 2 bases removed from V and 2 bases from J, the gap between germline ends came to 4 bases. There are 12 residues in the CDR3. Germline CDR1 SNHLY, CDR2 FYNNEI. DNA of the CDR3: TGTGCCAGCAGTGAATCAGCCTACGAGCAGTACTTC. Translated: CASSESAYEQYF.

The V and J genes are TRBV19 and TRBJ1-5; 9 positions agree with TRBD1. The CDR3 contains 13 residues. Germline CDR1 LNHDA, CDR2 SQIVND (reference sequence). With 8 bases clipped from V and 2 bases from J, the junction kept 1 base outside the gene matches. The CDR3 bases are TGTGCCAGTTGGACAGGGGGCAATCAGCCCCAGCATTTT. Protein product: CASWTGGNQPQHF.

This chain links TRBV5-8 with TRBJ1-3; D call uncertain. The CDR3 is 14 residues long. V lost 0 bases and J 1 base, leaving 5 bases between the germline ends. Germline CDR1 and CDR2: SGHTS and YDEGEE. Here the CDR3 reads CASSLGASGNTIYF. The CDR3 DNA sequence: TGTGCCAGCAGCTTGGGGGCTTCTGGAAACACCATATATTTT.

This chain links TRBV4-2 with TRBJ1-5; the D gene is possibly TRBD1 (5 bases). V dropped 4 bases and J dropped 5 bases, with 15 bases sitting between them. Germline V gives CDR1 LGHNA, CDR2 YNFKEQ. This CDR3 region has 15 residues. The CDR3 is CASSRTGTGDQPQHF. CDR3 DNA sequence: TGTGCCAGCAGCCGTACCGGGACGGGGGATCAGCCCCAGCATTTT.

As to this clone: The same CDR3 also results from other DNA sequences found in this sample. The chain couples TRBV29-1 to TRBJ2-1; 8 positions agree with TRBD1. Unmatched junction bases numbered 1, after V lost 2 bases and J lost 4 bases. Germline lookup yields CDR1 SQVTM and CDR2 ANQGSEA. This CDR3 is built from 13 residues. The CDR3, as DNA: TGCAGCGTTGAAACAGGGGGATACAATGAGCAGTTCTTC. The encoded protein is CSVETGGYNEQFF.

V is TRBV5-1 and J is TRBJ2-5; D is undetermined. V lost 6 bases, J lost 3 bases, and 18 bases lay in between. This CDR3 has 15 residues. The germline CDR1 and CDR2 sequences are SGHRS and YFSETQ. The CDR3 is CASTPTVRVEETQYF. CDR3 sequence (DNA): TGCGCCAGCACACCAACCGTTCGGGTTGAAGAGACCCAGTACTTC.

In its sample, this clone was seen a few times. The genes are TRBV19 and TRBJ2-2; 8 bases line up with TRBD2. Germline trimming cut 6 bases from V and 4 bases from J; bases unmatched to any gene: 4. This CDR3 has 14 residues. Germline V lookup: CDR1 LNHDA, CDR2 SQIVND (reference sequence). The CDR3 sequence is CASRSGRSTGELFF. CDR3 DNA: TGTGCCAGTAGAAGCGGGAGAAGCACCGGGGAGCTGTTTTTT.

CDR3 in amino acids: CASRSPPGQTYNSPLHF. CDR3 DNA: TGTGCCAGTAGATCACCTCCGGGACAGACCTATAATTCACCCCTCCACTTT. The chain uses TRBV19 and TRBJ1-6, with TRBD1 matching over 7 bases. The J segment lost 2 bases and the V segment lost 6 bases, leaving 10 bases of the junction unmatched. The CDR3 length is 17 residues. Per germline, CDR1 LNHDA and CDR2 SQIVND (reference sequence).

V and J are TRBV24-1 and TRBJ1-1; D is undetermined. Germline V lookup: CDR1 KGHDR, CDR2 SFDVKD. This CDR3 is 15 amino acids long. With 2 bases removed from V and 1 base from J, the gap between germline ends came to 10 bases. The chain's CDR3 is CATSDSRLQNTEAFF. The CDR3 DNA is TGTGCCACCAGTGATTCGAGACTCCAGAACACTGAAGCTTTCTTT.

The chain is built from TRBV27 and TRBJ1-2, with D possibly TRBD1 on 6 matching bases. Trimming removed 6 bases from V and 2 bases from J, with 22 bases in between. The CDR3 loop spans 17 amino acids. Germline V gene sequence: CDR1 MNHEY, CDR2 SMNVEV (reference sequence). This chain's CDR3 is CASSPSMGQLINYGYTF. CDR3 DNA sequence: TGTGCCAGCAGCCCTTCCATGGGACAATTGATCAACTATGGCTACACCTTC.

The J gene is TRBJ2-1, the V gene TRBV24-1, with TRBD2 matching over 7 bases. Looked up from germline, CDR1 is KGHDR and CDR2 is SFDVKD. J lost 7 bases, V lost 5 bases, and 7 bases had no gene match. There are 14 residues in the CDR3. CDR3: CATSGGGRYNEQFF. CDR3 bases: TGTGCCACCAGTGGGGGCGGGAGATATAATGAGCAGTTCTTC.

This clone occurred a few times. V usage is TRBV5-1 and J usage is TRBJ1-2; TRBD1 aligns across 7 bases. The CDR3 extends over 13 amino acids. Germline V CDR1 and CDR2: SGHRS, YFSETQ. V shed 4 bases and J 5 bases; nucleotides not matched to a gene: 5. DNA for the CDR3: TGCGCCAGCAGCCAGCAGGGGGAATATGGCTACACCTTC. Its translation is CASSQQGEYGYTF.

There are a few counts of this clone. In nucleotides, the CDR3 is TGTGCCTGGAGTGTAGGTATTGGGAGGTCTGAAGCTTTCTTT. Translated, it gives CAWSVGIGRSEAFF. The chain recombines TRBV30 with TRBJ1-1; no firm D call. The CDR3 has 14 residues. Germline V CDR1 and CDR2: GTSNPN, SVGIG (reference sequence). V dropped 0 bases and J dropped 6 bases, with 14 bases sitting between them.